This TCR beta chain was observed in a study of cytomegalovirus exposure and HLA in healthy donors. Study-wide results and limits: Three chains tied to CMV proved CMV antigen-specific in vitro. From TCR beta sequences, most subjects' HLA-A and HLA-B alleles were reportedly predicted accurately.

As regards this clone: What it binds is unknown.

From germline, CDR1 is SGHRS and CDR2 YFSETQ. V lost 2 bases, J lost 7 bases, and 6 bases lay in between. CDR3 length: 12 amino acids. 60 Vbeta and 13 Jbeta primers were used in PCR. Only in-frame clones appear in the TCRdb table, and some are missing; sequencing was by immunoSEQ multiplex PCR. Of 150,000 or so clones in the sample, about 75% are singletons; the top ten hold 4.7%. The source is a man between 18 and 29 years old in good health and CMV-seropositive. Specimen: PBMCs. The gene calls are TRBV5-1 and TRBJ2-2, with D uncertain. This CDR3 reads CASSFKYGELFF. The CDR3 region has the DNA TGCGCCAGCAGCTTTAAATACGGGGAGCTGTTTTTT.